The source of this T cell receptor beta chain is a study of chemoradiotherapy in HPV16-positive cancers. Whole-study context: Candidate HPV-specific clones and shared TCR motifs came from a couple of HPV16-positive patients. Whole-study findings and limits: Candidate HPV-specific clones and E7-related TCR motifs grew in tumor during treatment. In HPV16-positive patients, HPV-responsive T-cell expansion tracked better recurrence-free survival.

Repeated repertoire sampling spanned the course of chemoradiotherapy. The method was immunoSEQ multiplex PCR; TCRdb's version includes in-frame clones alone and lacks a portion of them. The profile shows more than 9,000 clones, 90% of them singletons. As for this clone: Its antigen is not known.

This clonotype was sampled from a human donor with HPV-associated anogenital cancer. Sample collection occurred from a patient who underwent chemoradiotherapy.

DNA for the CDR3: TGCGCCAGCAGCAACGACAGGGGGGTGAACACTGAAGCTTTCTTT. This gives the protein CASSNDRGVNTEAFF. This chain links TRBV5-1 with TRBJ1-1, with TRBD1 matching over 9 bases. J lost 0 bases, V lost 4 bases, and 4 bases had no gene match. Germline assignment: CDR1 SGHRS and CDR2 YFSETQ. The CDR3 consists of 15 residues.